The table lists the clone carrying this T cell receptor (beta chain) with a few counts. Its antigen remains unknown. The sample is drawn from a study of regulatory T cells in long-lasting Graves disease. Points from the study as a whole: Thyroid tissue was not studied; only peripheral blood was. Fewer public clonotypes were shared by new patients (under 1,000) than by persistent patients (about 2,700).

Combining iRepertoire HTBI primers with Arm-PCR of CDR3 regions, the authors built TCR beta libraries. TCRdb re-called the multiplex PCR reads with MiXCR, one entry per CDR3 protein. The sample shows 600,000 to 850,000 distinct CDR3 sequences, around 30% of them seen only once. Time point: persistent/refractory GD, antithyroid drugs over 5 years with positive TRAb. PBMC-extracted RNA yielded the TCR library. EDTA tubes were used for drawing nine milliliters of peripheral blood. The V segment lost 7 bases and the J segment 2 bases; nucleotides outside the gene matches: 5. CDR1 is MNHNS, CDR2 SASEGT, per germline. The CDR3 loop spans 14 amino acids.

The source is a female donor with Graves disease. The chain links TRBV6-1 to TRBJ1-5, with 7 bases identical to TRBD1. The sample in question was peripheral blood mononuclear cells (PBMCs), obtained when the disease was refractory, from a patient treated with antithyroid drugs. This CDR3 is CASTEGAGNQPQHF. The DNA of the CDR3 is TGTGCCAGCACCGAGGGGGCGGGCAATCAGCCCCAGCATTTT.